The sequence of this T cell receptor (beta chain) was determined in a study of beta chain features in type 1 diabetes. Findings and caveats of the study: For type 1 diabetes patients, VDJ junctions showed fewer insertions and more deletions. Type 1 diabetes patients showed a moderate but significant shortening of TCRB CDR3s in all four CD4+ subsets. Using cDNA template may skew counts toward highly expressing activated cells.

To note about this clone: The antigen is undetermined.

The isolated RNA, all of it, was reverse transcribed, so expressed TCRB transcripts were what got sequenced. The data were produced by immunoSEQ multiplex PCR, yet TCRdb's version contains in-frame clones alone and is incomplete. The sample has roughly 700,000 clones; roughly an eighth are singletons. Sequencing was done on a sample of naive CD4+ T cells from blood. The receptor was isolated from a man aged 18 to 29 with type 1 diabetes.

CDR3 sequence: CASSKAGTNNQPQHF. The CDR3 DNA reads as TGTGCCAGCAGCAAGGCCGGGACAAATAATCAGCCCCAGCATTTT. The chain carries TRBV13 and TRBJ1-5; TRBD1 is a possible D gene (6 bases). This CDR3 is built from 15 residues. V was clipped by 5 bases and J by 4 bases, with 15 bases between them. Germline V gene data show CDR1 as PRHDT and CDR2 as FYEKMQ (reference sequence).